This T cell receptor (beta chain) was identified in a study of shared T cell receptors in the human thymus. There are a few counts of this clone. The table came from immunoSEQ multiplex PCR; TCRdb's copy has only in-frame clones and leaves some out. The sample yields roughly 500,000 clones, about 84% seen once. The sample was also reused in another study, on human thymus T cells. Per that paper: Samples came from healthy Finnish infants during open corrective cardiac surgery. During corrective heart surgery, resections were taken, and the thymus tissue came from them. Apparent bias marked the V and J gene usage of thymic and blood repertoires. Unrelated individuals reportedly shared highly overlapping thymic TCR repertoires.

This TCR was recovered from a boy under two years old with a congenital heart defect. The material sequenced was thymocytes.

The CDR3 DNA is TGTGCCAGCAGTTACTCGAGGGGGAGGGGGACTGAAGCTTTCTTT. It encodes CASSYSRGRGTEAFF. This chain links TRBV6-6 with TRBJ1-1; a weak D match, TRBD1 (6 bases). V lost 0 bases, J lost 5 bases, and 13 bases lay in between. From germline, CDR1 is MNHNY and CDR2 SVGAGI (reference sequence). CDR3 length: 15 amino acids.